This record covers a single TCR beta chain. With UMI labels, 5' RACE was used to prepare the TRB cDNA libraries. Reanalyzing the 5' RACE reads, TCRdb keeps one entry per CDR3 protein, without DNA. The table lists tens of thousands of distinct CDR3 sequences, with 20% to 25% in the top ten. The source of the sample is a study of CXCR3-negative and CXCR3-positive naive CD8 T cells. Overall study context: The total count of TRB reads reached around 140 million, and each library contributed about 1.5 +/- 0.3 million.

The CDR3 length is 13 residues. The germline V gene encodes CDR1 LNHDA and CDR2 SQIVND (reference sequence). This TCR derives from a human donor in good health. Some clones in this sample may be carry-over from other donors' samples. Sequencing was carried out using memory CD8+ T cells from blood. This chain uses TRBV19 with TRBJ1-2; TCRdb proposes TRBD1, but this gene call is untestable without DNA. The CDR3 protein is CASSISGVVGYTF.